This T cell receptor (beta chain) was captured in a study of cytomegalovirus exposure and HLA in healthy donors. The length of the CDR3 is 14 residues. V was clipped by 6 bases and J by 5 bases; unmatched bases: 4. Germline CDR1 and CDR2: LNHDA and SQIVND (reference sequence). Concerning this clone itself: Other DNA sequences from this sample encode an identical CDR3 as well.

PCR involved 60 Vbeta and 13 Jbeta primers. TCRdb keeps only in-frame clones here, not all; method: immunoSEQ multiplex PCR. The data show 130,000 or so clones, around 67% seen once. Material for sequencing was PBMCs. The chain employs TRBV19 and TRBJ1-5; 10 nucleotides match TRBD1. The sequence came from a man aged 18 to 29 in good health and CMV-seropositive. DNA of the CDR3: TGTGCCAGTAGAGGGACAGGGGAGGATCAGCCCCAGCATTTT. Translation gives CASRGTGEDQPQHF.